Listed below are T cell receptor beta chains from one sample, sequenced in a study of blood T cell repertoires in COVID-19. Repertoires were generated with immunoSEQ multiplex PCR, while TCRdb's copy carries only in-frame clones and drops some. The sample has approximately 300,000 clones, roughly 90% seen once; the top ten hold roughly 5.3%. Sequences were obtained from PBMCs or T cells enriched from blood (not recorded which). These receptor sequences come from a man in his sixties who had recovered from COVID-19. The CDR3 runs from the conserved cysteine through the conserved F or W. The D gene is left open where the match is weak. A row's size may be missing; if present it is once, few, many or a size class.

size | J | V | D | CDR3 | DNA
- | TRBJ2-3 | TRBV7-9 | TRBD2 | CASSLVGTSPPYTDTQYF | TGTGCCAGCAGCTTAGTTGGGACTAGCCCCCCGTACACAGATACGCAGTATTTT
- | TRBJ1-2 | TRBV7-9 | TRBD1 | CASTQGAEYYGYTF | TGTGCCAGCACGCAGGGGGCGGAGTACTATGGCTACACCTTC
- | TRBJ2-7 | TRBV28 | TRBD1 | CASSPNLGQGSYEQYF | TGTGCCAGCAGCCCAAACCTAGGACAGGGATCCTACGAGCAGTACTTC
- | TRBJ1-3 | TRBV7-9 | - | CASSLSLSGNTIYF | TGTGCCAGCAGCTTAAGCCTATCCGGAAACACCATATATTTT
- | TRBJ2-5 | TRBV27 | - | CASSSNLKETQYF | TGTGCCAGCAGTTCTAACTTGAAAGAGACCCAGTACTTC
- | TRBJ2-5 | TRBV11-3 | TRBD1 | CASSLGAGTGEEETQYF | TGTGCCAGCAGCTTGGGCGCCGGGACAGGGGAAGAAGAGACCCAGTACTTC
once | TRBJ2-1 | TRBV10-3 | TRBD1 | CAISDRAGGYNEQFF | TGTGCCATCAGTGACAGGGCAGGGGGCTACAATGAGCAGTTCTTC
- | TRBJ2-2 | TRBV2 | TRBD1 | CASGTENTGELFF | TGTGCCTCCGGGACAGAGAACACCGGGGAGCTGTTTTTT
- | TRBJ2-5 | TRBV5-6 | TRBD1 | CASSQGVRQETQYF | TGTGCCAGCAGTCAGGGGGTTCGGCAAGAGACCCAGTACTTC
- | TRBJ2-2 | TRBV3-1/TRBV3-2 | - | CASSQRGTGELFF | TGTGCCAGCAGCCAGCGGGGCACCGGGGAGCTGTTTTTT
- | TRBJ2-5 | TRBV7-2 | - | CASSLGGSLETQYF | TGTGCCAGCAGCCTAGGAGGGAGCCTGGAGACCCAGTACTTC